A selection of T cell receptor beta chains follows, all from one sample in a study of blood T cells in healthy people across ages. Via MiXCR, TCRdb re-called the 5' RACE reads, giving one row per CDR3 protein. Among about 630,000 distinct CDR3 sequences listed, more than 20% were seen once. Sequences were obtained from blood. The receptor set was obtained from a man aged 70-80 years in good health. Each CDR3 is given with its conserved first and last residue. The D gene is left open where the match is weak. A clone size is listed for some rows: how often the clone was seen (once, few, many), or a class if it is expanded.

clone_size d_call j_call v_call cdr3_nt cdr3_aa
few NA TRBJ1-6 TRBV25-1 TGTGCCAGCAGTGAATTCGGCAGCCAAAATAATTCACCCCTCCACTTT CASSEFGSQNNSPLHF
few NA TRBJ2-1 TRBV20-1 TGCAGTGCTAGACAGCCGGGACGCTCCTACAATGAGCAGTTCTTC CSARQPGRSYNEQFF
many TRBD2 TRBJ2-4 TRBV7-2 TGTGCCAGCAGCTTAGCGCTAGCGGGGACGGACATTCAGTACTTC CASSLALAGTDIQYF
few NA TRBJ2-4 TRBV7-2 TGTGCCAGCAGCTTAGACTTCGCGGCCAAAAACATTCAGTACTTC CASSLDFAAKNIQYF
NA NA TRBJ2-3 TRBV29-1 TGCAGCGTTCTCCATAGGGATACGCAGTATTTT CSVLHRDTQYF
NA NA TRBJ2-2 TRBV15 TGTGTCACCAGCAGAGGATCGACTACTAACACCGGGGAGCTGTTTTTT CVTSRGSTTNTGELFF
NA NA TRBJ1-5 TRBV10-3 TGTGCCGCCCTACGGGGAATGGGTCAGCCCCAGCATTTT CAALRGMGQPQHF
many NA TRBJ2-2 TRBV6-5 TGTGCCAGCAGTCTAGCGAACACCGGGGAGCTGTTTTTT CASSLANTGELFF
NA NA TRBJ2-7 TRBV28 TGTGCCAGCAGTCCCAGCGGTGGGAACTCCTACGAGCAGTACTTC CASSPSGGNSYEQYF
NA TRBD1 TRBJ2-1 TRBV9 TGTGCCAGCAGCACCGGGACAGGGGGTGGCAATGAGCAGTTCTTC CASSTGTGGGNEQFF
NA TRBD2 TRBJ2-1 TRBV3-1 TGTGCCAGCAGCCGGAGCTCCAGCGGGAGTGTTAATGAGCAGTTCTTC CASSRSSSGSVNEQFF
NA NA TRBJ1-4 TRBV7-9 TGTGCCAGCAGCTCACTCTTAAGGGGTTCGGGAGAAAAACTGTTTTTT CASSSLLRGSGEKLFF
many TRBD2 TRBJ2-1 TRBV28 TGTGCCAGCAGCAGAGGGACTAGCGACATTTACAATGAGCAGTTCTTC CASSRGTSDIYNEQFF
NA NA TRBJ2-5 TRBV9 TGTGCCAGCAGCGTAGCCCAGGGTTGGGGTCAAGAGACCCAGTACTTC CASSVAQGWGQETQYF
NA TRBD1 TRBJ1-1 TRBV29-1 TGCAGCGTTGAAGGTCAGGGGGGCACTGAAGCTTTCTTT CSVEGQGGTEAFF
few TRBD1 TRBJ2-6 TRBV12-3/TRBV12-4 TGTGCCAGCGACAGGGGTGGGGCCAACGTCCTGACTTTC CASDRGGANVLTF
NA TRBD1 TRBJ1-4 TRBV7-2 TGTGCCAGCAGTACGGACAGGGTCGAAAAACTGTTTTTT CASSTDRVEKLFF
NA NA TRBJ1-2 TRBV20-1 TGCAGTGCTAGTAGCCGGGGAGACAGCGCGAACTATCGCTGCACCTTC CSASSRGDSANYRCTF
many NA TRBJ2-5 TRBV11-2 TGTGCCAGCAGCTTAGTACAGCAAGAGACCCAGTACTTC CASSLVQQETQYF
few TRBD2 TRBJ2-5 TRBV6-5 TGTGCCAGCAGTTGGGGGACTAGCGGGAGATTAAGCCAAGAGACCCAGTACTTC CASSWGTSGRLSQETQYF
NA NA TRBJ1-5 TRBV14 TGTGCCAGCAGCCGCGGGACCGAGAATAGCAATCAGCCCCAGCATTTT CASSRGTENSNQPQHF
few TRBD2 TRBJ2-7 TRBV4-1 TGCGCCAGCAGCCAAGTCACGGGAGGGGGGTCCTACGAGCAGTACTTC CASSQVTGGGSYEQYF
NA TRBD1 TRBJ1-4 TRBV18 TGTGCCTGCTCGGGAGACAGGGCTCCTAATGAAAAACTGTTTTTT CACSGDRAPNEKLFF
NA NA TRBJ1-2 TRBV14 TGTGCCAGCAGCCAATCTGCCGATGGCTACACCTTC CASSQSADGYTF
few NA TRBJ2-1 TRBV9 TGTGCCAGCAGCCCGACTGCGTATGGCGGGAACTACAATGAGCAGTTCTTC CASSPTAYGGNYNEQFF
NA TRBD2 TRBJ2-7 TRBV5-1 TGCGCCAGCAAGGTCGATAGCGGGAGGTACGAGCAGTACTTC CASKVDSGRYEQYF
few NA TRBJ2-7 TRBV7-6 TGTGCCAGCAGCTCGACGGAGAGCTCCTACGAGCAGTACTTC CASSSTESSYEQYF